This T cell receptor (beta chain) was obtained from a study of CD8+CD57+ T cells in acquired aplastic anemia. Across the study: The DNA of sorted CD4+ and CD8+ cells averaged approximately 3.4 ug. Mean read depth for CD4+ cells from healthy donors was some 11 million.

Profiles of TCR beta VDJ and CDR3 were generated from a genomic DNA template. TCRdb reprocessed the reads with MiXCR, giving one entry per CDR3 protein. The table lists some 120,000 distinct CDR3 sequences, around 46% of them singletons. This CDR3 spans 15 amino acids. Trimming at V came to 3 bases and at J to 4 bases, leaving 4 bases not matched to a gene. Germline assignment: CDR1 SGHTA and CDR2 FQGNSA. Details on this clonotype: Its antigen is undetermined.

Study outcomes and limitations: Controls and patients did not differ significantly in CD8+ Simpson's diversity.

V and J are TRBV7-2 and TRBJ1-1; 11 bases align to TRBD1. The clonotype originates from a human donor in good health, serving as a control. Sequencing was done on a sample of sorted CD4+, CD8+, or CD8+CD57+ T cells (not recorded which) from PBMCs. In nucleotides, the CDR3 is TGTGCCAGCAGCTTGCGAGGGACAGGGGGCACTGAAGCTTTCTTT. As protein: CASSLRGTGGTEAFF.